Sequencing of this TCR beta chain was carried out in a study of T cell responses to AZD1222 COVID-19 vaccine. The germline V and J ends were trimmed by 3 bases and 4 bases, with 18 bases remaining between them. This CDR3 contains 16 residues. Germline-derived CDR1 and CDR2 are SNHLY and FYNNEI. The protocol was immunoSEQ multiplex PCR, while the TCRdb copy is restricted to in-frame clones and leaves out a portion. This table has 100,000 to 150,000 clones, approximately 90% appearing once. The chain has TRBV2 and TRBJ1-1; D ambiguous. The clonotype was recovered from an adult in good health. The source was peripheral blood, collected on day 0 of AZD1222 vaccination. The CDR3 sequence is CASSDLFGNPGTEAFF. CDR3 in DNA: TGTGCCAGCAGTGATTTGTTTGGGAATCCGGGCACTGAAGCTTTCTTT. Full variable domain (remainder filled in from reference TRBV2 and TRBJ1-1): EPEVTQTPSHQVTQMGQEVILRCVPISNHLYFYWYRQILGQKVEFLVSFYNNEISEKSEIFDDQFSVERPDGSNFTLKIRSTKLEDSAMYFCASSDLFGNPGTEAFFGQGTRLTVV.